The 19 T cell receptor beta chains reported below all come from one sample, sequenced in a study of blood T cells in healthy people across ages. It was with a sample-barcoded 5' primer and a J-beta primer mix that a second PCR of roughly 6 to 11 cycles was run. TCRdb re-called the 5' RACE reads with MiXCR, one entry per CDR3 protein. Found here are more than 1.4 million distinct CDR3 sequences, 42% of them singletons; the top ten hold 7.9%. The sample consisted of blood. The receptors originated from a woman aged 18 to 35 in good health.

The chain links TRBV4-1 to TRBJ1-2; 9 nucleotides line up with TRBD1. The germline CDR1 and CDR2 sequences are MGHRA and YSYEKL. The V segment lost 1 base and the J segment 4 bases; nucleotides outside the gene matches: 10. The CDR3 loop spans 17 amino acids. Here the CDR3 DNA reads TGCGCCAGCAGCCAAGCTGTGGGGGACAGGGACGGCTATGGCTACACCTTC. It encodes CASSQAVGDRDGYGYTF.

This clonotype came up a few times. The V call is TRBV7-2, the J call TRBJ1-2, with D maybe TRBD1 (5 bases). V dropped 5 bases and J dropped 4 bases, with 14 bases sitting between them. In germline, CDR1 is SGHTA, CDR2 FQGNSA. The CDR3 runs to 14 residues. The CDR3: CASSNQGISYGYTF. Written as DNA, the CDR3 is TGTGCCAGCAGCAACCAGGGTATATCCTATGGCTACACCTTC.

The chain couples TRBV5-6 to TRBJ1-5; D might be TRBD1 (6 bases). There are 15 residues in the CDR3. The germline gives CDR1 SGHDT, CDR2 YYEEEE. V lost 4 bases and J 3 bases, leaving 14 bases between the germline ends. CDR3 loop: CASSRGGQVNQPQHF. The CDR3 DNA reads TGTGCCAGCAGCCGGGGGGGCCAGGTCAATCAGCCCCAGCATTTT.

This clonotype was picked up one time. The chain combines TRBV9 with TRBJ1-2; a weak D match, TRBD1 (6 bases). Germline CDR1 SGDLS, CDR2 YYNGEE. The CDR3 has 14 residues. With 0 bases removed from V and 6 bases from J, the gap between germline ends came to 12 bases. CDR3 coding DNA: TGTGCCAGCAGCGTAGAATACGGGACACATGGCTACACCTTC. Its translation: CASSVEYGTHGYTF.

V is TRBV6-1 and J is TRBJ1-2; possible D gene TRBD1, 5 bases. The CDR3 covers 13 residues. V lost 7 bases to trimming and J lost 6 bases, with 15 bases between them. The germline V gene encodes CDR1 MNHNS and CDR2 SASEGT. Here the CDR3 reads CASTEKGLHGYTF. The CDR3 region has the DNA TGTGCCAGCACCGAAAAGGGGCTCCATGGCTACACCTTC.

The J gene is TRBJ1-6, the V gene TRBV20-1; weak D call: TRBD1 (6 bases). The V end was cut by 3 bases, the J end by 8 bases, with 11 bases between. The CDR3 runs to 13 residues. Germline V gene lookup returns CDR1 DFQATT and CDR2 SNEGSKA (reference sequence). CDR3 sequence reads: CSASPRGDSPLHF. In nucleotides, the CDR3 is TGCAGTGCTAGCCCTAGGGGGGATTCACCCCTCCACTTT.

In its sample, this clonotype was seen many times. A much larger clone is a single base away; this may be a read error. The rearrangement links TRBV7-9 to TRBJ2-1; D remains ambiguous. Near its end, the DNA agrees better with TRBJ2-7, so the J call may be wrong. The CDR3 runs to 15 residues. CDR1 and CDR2 (germline): SEHNR, FQNEAQ (reference sequence). The CDR3 reads CASNPTALSYNEQYF. CDR3 nucleotide sequence: TGTGCCAGCAACCCCACGGCCCTCTCCTACAATGAGCAGTACTTC.

The chain is built from TRBV24-1 and TRBJ1-1; no firm D call. Germline CDR1 KGHDR, CDR2 SFDVKD. V lost 5 bases to trimming and J lost 7 bases, with 7 bases between them. CDR3 size: 11 residues. The CDR3 nucleotides are TGTGCCACCAGTGGTGGCGGTGAAGCTTTCTTT. The encoded protein is CATSGGGEAFF.

The J gene is TRBJ2-7, the V gene TRBV20-1; D remains unclear. V lost 1 base to trimming and J lost 5 bases, with 12 bases between them. The CDR3 spans 13 residues. CDR1 and CDR2 from the germline V gene are DFQATT and SNEGSKA (reference sequence). CDR3 coding DNA: TGCAGTGCTAGAGTTGGCAGTGGCGACGAGCAGTACTTC. This codes for CSARVGSGDEQYF.

There are a few counts of this clonotype. The chain uses TRBV7-2 and TRBJ2-1; 10 bases line up with TRBD2. V gave up 1 base and J gave up 5 bases; unmatched junction bases: 5. The CDR3 is 16 residues long. Germline CDR1 and CDR2: SGHTA and FQGNSA. CDR3 loop: CASSLGFGLADNEQFF. For the CDR3, the DNA is TGTGCCAGCAGCTTAGGATTCGGACTAGCGGACAATGAGCAGTTCTTC.

The chain has TRBV12-3 or TRBV12-4 and TRBJ2-7; TRBD1 agrees at 9 bases. This CDR3 comprises 16 residues. The V segment lost 7 bases and the J segment 0 bases; nucleotides outside the gene matches: 10. The CDR3 region has the DNA TGTGCCAGCACCGCCGAGGGACAGGGTTACTCCTACGAGCAGTACTTC. It codes for CASTAEGQGYSYEQYF.

V gene TRBV2 combines with J gene TRBJ2-1; the match to TRBD2 covers 11 bases. Germline-derived CDR1 and CDR2 are SNHLY and FYNNEI. Trimming at V came to 1 base and at J to 1 base, leaving 3 bases not matched to a gene. The CDR3 extends over 17 amino acids. CDR3 bases: TGTGCCAGCAGTGAAGGGGGACTAGCGGTTTCCTACAATGAGCAGTTCTTC. Translating gives CASSEGGLAVSYNEQFF.

In its sample, this clonotype was seen once. V usage is TRBV14 and J usage is TRBJ2-5; TRBD2 agrees at 7 bases. TRBJ2-7 matches the DNA end more closely, so the J call is doubtful. From germline, CDR1 is SGHDN and CDR2 FVKESK. The CDR3 contains 16 residues. The CDR3 DNA sequence: TGTGCCAGCAGCCGGGGGTCGTCTAGCGGTTCCCACGAGCAGTACTTC. Translating gives CASSRGSSSGSHEQYF.

This clonotype was seen many times. The chain uses TRBV3-1 and TRBJ2-7; a possible D gene is TRBD2 (5 bases). The CDR3 sequence is 13 residues long. CDR1 is LGHDT, CDR2 YNNKEL, per germline (reference sequence). V lost 3 bases and J lost 2, with 8 bases in between. For the CDR3, the DNA is TGTGCCAGCAGCCACCGCGGGCCCTACGAGCAGTACTTC. It encodes CASSHRGPYEQYF.

V and J are TRBV7-2 and TRBJ2-3; D gene unclear. The CDR3 extends over 19 amino acids. CDR1 SGHTA and CDR2 FQGNSA come from the germline V gene. With 1 base removed from V and 2 bases from J, the gap between germline ends came to 22 bases. This chain's CDR3 is CASSLEGLYGWQITDTQYF. DNA of the CDR3: TGTGCCAGCAGCTTAGAAGGGTTGTACGGCTGGCAAATCACAGATACGCAGTATTTT.

The rearrangement joins TRBV6-5 to TRBJ2-7; 9 nucleotides line up with TRBD2. The CDR3 loop spans 15 amino acids. The V gene end was trimmed by 0 bases and the J gene end by 6 bases; junction bases not matched to a gene: 6. In germline, CDR1 is MNHEY, CDR2 SVGAGI. The CDR3 nucleotides are TGTGCCAGCAGTTACTCTGACGGACTAGCGAGCGAGCAGTACTTC. This gives the protein CASSYSDGLASEQYF.

CDR3 nucleotides: TGTGCCAGCAGCTTAGACTGGCTAGCGGGAGGGTTGGGCACAGATACGCAGTATTTT. Residues: CASSLDWLAGGLGTDTQYF. This chain joins TRBV7-9 and TRBJ2-3; TRBD2 matches 12 bases. V trimming: 1 base; J trimming: 1 base; junction bases outside the gene matches: 9. Germline loops: CDR1 SEHNR, CDR2 FQNEAQ (reference sequence). There are 19 residues in the CDR3.

This clonotype was seen only a few times. This rearrangement joins TRBV20-1 to TRBJ1-1; 8 nucleotides align to TRBD1. Per germline, CDR1 DFQATT and CDR2 SNEGSKA (reference sequence). The CDR3 extends over 13 amino acids. Trimming removed 5 bases from V and 3 bases from J; junction bases left unmatched: 5. Written as DNA, the CDR3 is TGCAGTGCTCCCAGGACAGGGTACACTGAAGCTTTCTTT. As protein: CSAPRTGYTEAFF.

This clonotype was counted between two and nine times. V and J are TRBV20-1 and TRBJ2-3, with D hard to call. CDR1 DFQATT and CDR2 SNEGSKA come from the germline V gene (reference sequence). The CDR3 extends over 15 amino acids. Trimming took 6 bases from V and 2 from J, leaving 18 bases between them. The CDR3 DNA follows: TGCAGTGCCAACGACGACACTATCTCCACAGATACGCAGTATTTT. Amino acids: CSANDDTISTDTQYF.